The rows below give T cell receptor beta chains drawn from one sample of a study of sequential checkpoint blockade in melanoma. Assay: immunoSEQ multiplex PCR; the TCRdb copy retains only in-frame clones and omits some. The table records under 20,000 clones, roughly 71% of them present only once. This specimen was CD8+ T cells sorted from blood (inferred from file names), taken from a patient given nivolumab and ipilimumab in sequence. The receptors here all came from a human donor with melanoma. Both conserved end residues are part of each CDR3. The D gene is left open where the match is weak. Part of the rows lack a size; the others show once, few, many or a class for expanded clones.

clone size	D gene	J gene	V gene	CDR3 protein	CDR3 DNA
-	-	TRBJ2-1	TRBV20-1	CSGTPTGEQFF	TGCAGCGGTACCCCCACTGGTGAGCAGTTCTTC
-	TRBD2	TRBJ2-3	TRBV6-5	CASTWTSGTRDTQYF	TGTGCCAGCACCTGGACTAGCGGGACACGGGATACGCAGTATTTT
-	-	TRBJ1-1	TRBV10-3	CAIRERTDEAFF	TGTGCCATCAGGGAGCGGACAGATGAAGCTTTCTTT
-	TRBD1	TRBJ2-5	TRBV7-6	CASSPTRDRQETQYF	TGTGCCAGCAGCCCAACCCGGGACAGACAAGAGACCCAGTACTTC
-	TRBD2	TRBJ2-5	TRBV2	CASSDWTSGNQETQYF	TGTGCCAGCAGTGATTGGACTAGCGGAAACCAAGAGACCCAGTACTTC
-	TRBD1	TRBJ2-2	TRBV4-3	CASSQGVQGARAGELFF	TGCGCCAGCAGCCAAGGGGTACAGGGGGCGAGGGCCGGGGAGCTGTTTTTT
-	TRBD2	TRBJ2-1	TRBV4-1	CASSQDRGEGVEQFF	TGCGCCAGCAGCCAAGATCGCGGGGAGGGTGTTGAGCAGTTCTTC
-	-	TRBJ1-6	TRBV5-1	CASSLSPNTNSPLHF	TGCGCCAGCAGCTTGTCCCCTAATACGAATTCACCCCTCCACTTT
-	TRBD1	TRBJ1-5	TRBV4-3	CASSLNRGHDQPQHF	TGCGCCAGCAGCCTTAACAGGGGGCATGATCAGCCCCAGCATTTT
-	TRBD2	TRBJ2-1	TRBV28	CASTTSTSGVRNEQFF	TGTGCCAGCACCACCTCCACTAGCGGGGTTCGGAATGAGCAGTTCTTC
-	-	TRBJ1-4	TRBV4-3	CASSQDGRVAGEKLFF	TGCGCCAGCAGCCAAGATGGAAGGGTAGCGGGTGAAAAACTGTTTTTT
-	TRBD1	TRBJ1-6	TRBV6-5	CASSRTGGGNSPLHF	TGTGCCAGCAGCCGGACAGGGGGTGGTAATTCACCCCTCCACTTT
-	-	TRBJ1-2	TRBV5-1	CASQDRDSNYGYTF	TGCGCCAGCCAAGACCGGGACTCAAACTATGGCTACACCTTC
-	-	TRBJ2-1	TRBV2	CASRDFQGWDNEQFF	TGTGCCAGCAGGGATTTTCAGGGGTGGGACAATGAGCAGTTCTTC
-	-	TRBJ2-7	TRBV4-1	CASSQDHGQSYEQYF	TGTGCCAGCAGCCAAGATCATGGGCAGTCCTACGAGCAGTACTTC
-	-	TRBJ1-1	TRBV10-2	CASSQGNTEAFF	TGCGCCAGCAGCCAGGGGAACACTGAAGCTTTCTTT
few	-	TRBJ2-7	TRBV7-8	CASSLGAGSSYEQYF	TGTGCCAGCAGCTTAGGGGCAGGATCCTCCTACGAGCAGTACTTC
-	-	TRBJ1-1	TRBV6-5	CASSYVGAEAFF	TGTGCCAGCAGTTACGTAGGGGCTGAAGCTTTCTTT
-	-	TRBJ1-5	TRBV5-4	CASSFTFGQRGPYSNQPQHF	TGTGCCAGCAGCTTTACGTTTGGACAGCGGGGACCATATAGCAATCAGCCCCAGCATTTT
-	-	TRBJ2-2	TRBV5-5	CASSLNGRSAWAGELFF	TGTGCCAGCAGCTTGAACGGGAGAAGCGCCTGGGCCGGGGAGCTGTTTTTT
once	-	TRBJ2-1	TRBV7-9	CASGLDVSYYNEQFF	TGTGCCAGCGGCTTAGATGTCTCGTACTACAATGAGCAGTTCTTC
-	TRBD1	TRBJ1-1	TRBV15	CATSSQDRGHTEAFF	TGTGCCACCAGCAGCCAGGACAGGGGGCACACTGAAGCTTTCTTT
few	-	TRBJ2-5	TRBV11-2	CASSLNPRMETQYF	TGTGCCAGCAGCTTAAATCCTAGAATGGAGACCCAGTACTTC
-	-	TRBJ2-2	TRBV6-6	CASRSSLGTGELFF	TGTGCCAGCAGGTCTAGTTTGGGCACCGGGGAGCTGTTTTTT
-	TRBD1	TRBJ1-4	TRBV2	CASSEDWGSWDRVGEKLFF	TGTGCCAGCAGTGAAGACTGGGGTTCTTGGGACAGGGTAGGGGAAAAACTGTTTTTT
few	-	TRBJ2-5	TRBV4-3	CASSSAGGSNQETQYF	TGCGCCAGCAGCTCCGCAGGGGGGTCAAACCAAGAGACCCAGTACTTC
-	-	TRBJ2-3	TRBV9	CASSGPGRRSTDTQYF	TGTGCCAGCAGTGGTCCCGGGCGGAGGAGCACAGATACGCAGTATTTT
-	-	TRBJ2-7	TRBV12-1	CASSPDREPYEQYF	TGTGCCAGCAGCCCCGACAGGGAACCCTACGAGCAGTACTTC
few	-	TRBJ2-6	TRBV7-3	CASSTPGAGANVLTF	TGTGCCAGCAGCACCCCAGGGGCTGGGGCCAACGTCCTGACTTTC
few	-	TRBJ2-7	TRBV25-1	CASSALREQSPYEQYF	TGTGCCAGCAGTGCCCTCAGGGAACAGTCGCCCTACGAGCAGTACTTC
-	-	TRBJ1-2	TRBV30	CAWSPTGFLYGYTF	TGTGCCTGGAGTCCGACAGGATTCCTCTATGGCTACACCTTC
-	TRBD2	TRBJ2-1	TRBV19	CASSITSGTYNEQFF	TGTGCCAGTAGTATAACTAGCGGGACCTACAATGAGCAGTTCTTC
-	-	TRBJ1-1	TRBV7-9	CASSLGQTGDGEAFF	TGTGCCAGCAGCTTAGGGCAGACAGGTGATGGTGAAGCTTTCTTT
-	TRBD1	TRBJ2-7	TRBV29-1	CSVVDRGSSYEQYF	TGCAGCGTTGTGGACAGGGGGTCGTCCTACGAGCAGTACTTC
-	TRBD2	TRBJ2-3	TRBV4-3	CASSQGRGALRTQYF	TGCGCCAGCAGCCAAGGGCGGGGGGCCCTGAGGACGCAGTATTTT
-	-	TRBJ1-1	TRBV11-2	CASSLYRGGSTEAFF	TGTGCCAGCAGCTTATACCGGGGGGGATCCACTGAAGCTTTCTTT
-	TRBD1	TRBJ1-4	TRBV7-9	CASRPQLGTGREKLFF	TGTGCCAGCAGACCTCAACTCGGGACAGGTCGAGAAAAACTGTTTTTT
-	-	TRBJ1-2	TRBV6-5	CASSQGPTEIYGYTF	TGTGCCAGCAGCCAGGGGCCTACTGAGATCTATGGCTACACCTTC
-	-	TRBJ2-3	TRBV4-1	CASSPVTDTQYF	TGCGCCAGCAGCCCGGTCACAGATACGCAGTATTTT
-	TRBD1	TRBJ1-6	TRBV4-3	CASRRDRGAPLHF	TGCGCCAGCAGACGGGACAGGGGAGCTCCCCTCCACTTT
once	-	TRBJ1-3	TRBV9	CASSVATGRGSGNTIYF	TGTGCCAGCAGCGTAGCTACGGGCAGGGGTTCTGGAAACACCATATATTTT
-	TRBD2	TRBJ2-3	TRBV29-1	CSVEGDYDTQYF	TGCAGCGTTGAAGGGGACTACGATACGCAGTATTTT
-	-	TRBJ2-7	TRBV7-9	CASSQDIGESYEQYF	TGTGCCAGCAGCCAAGATATCGGGGAGAGTTACGAGCAGTACTTC
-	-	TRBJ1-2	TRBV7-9	CASSHPVTPDSTNYGYTF	TGTGCCAGCAGCCACCCCGTAACCCCGGACAGTACTAACTATGGCTACACCTTC
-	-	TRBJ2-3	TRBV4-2	CASSQGKETDTQYF	TGTGCCAGCAGCCAAGGGAAGGAGACAGATACGCAGTATTTT
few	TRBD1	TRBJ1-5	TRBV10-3	CAISESHGDREESQPQHF	TGTGCCATCAGTGAGTCGCACGGTGACAGGGAGGAGAGTCAGCCCCAGCATTTT
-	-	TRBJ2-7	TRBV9	CASSEGPGISSYEQYF	TGTGCCAGCAGCGAGGGGCCGGGTATCAGCTCCTACGAGCAGTACTTC
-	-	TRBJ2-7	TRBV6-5	CASSFEASYEQYF	TGTGCCAGCAGTTTCGAGGCGAGCTACGAGCAGTACTTC